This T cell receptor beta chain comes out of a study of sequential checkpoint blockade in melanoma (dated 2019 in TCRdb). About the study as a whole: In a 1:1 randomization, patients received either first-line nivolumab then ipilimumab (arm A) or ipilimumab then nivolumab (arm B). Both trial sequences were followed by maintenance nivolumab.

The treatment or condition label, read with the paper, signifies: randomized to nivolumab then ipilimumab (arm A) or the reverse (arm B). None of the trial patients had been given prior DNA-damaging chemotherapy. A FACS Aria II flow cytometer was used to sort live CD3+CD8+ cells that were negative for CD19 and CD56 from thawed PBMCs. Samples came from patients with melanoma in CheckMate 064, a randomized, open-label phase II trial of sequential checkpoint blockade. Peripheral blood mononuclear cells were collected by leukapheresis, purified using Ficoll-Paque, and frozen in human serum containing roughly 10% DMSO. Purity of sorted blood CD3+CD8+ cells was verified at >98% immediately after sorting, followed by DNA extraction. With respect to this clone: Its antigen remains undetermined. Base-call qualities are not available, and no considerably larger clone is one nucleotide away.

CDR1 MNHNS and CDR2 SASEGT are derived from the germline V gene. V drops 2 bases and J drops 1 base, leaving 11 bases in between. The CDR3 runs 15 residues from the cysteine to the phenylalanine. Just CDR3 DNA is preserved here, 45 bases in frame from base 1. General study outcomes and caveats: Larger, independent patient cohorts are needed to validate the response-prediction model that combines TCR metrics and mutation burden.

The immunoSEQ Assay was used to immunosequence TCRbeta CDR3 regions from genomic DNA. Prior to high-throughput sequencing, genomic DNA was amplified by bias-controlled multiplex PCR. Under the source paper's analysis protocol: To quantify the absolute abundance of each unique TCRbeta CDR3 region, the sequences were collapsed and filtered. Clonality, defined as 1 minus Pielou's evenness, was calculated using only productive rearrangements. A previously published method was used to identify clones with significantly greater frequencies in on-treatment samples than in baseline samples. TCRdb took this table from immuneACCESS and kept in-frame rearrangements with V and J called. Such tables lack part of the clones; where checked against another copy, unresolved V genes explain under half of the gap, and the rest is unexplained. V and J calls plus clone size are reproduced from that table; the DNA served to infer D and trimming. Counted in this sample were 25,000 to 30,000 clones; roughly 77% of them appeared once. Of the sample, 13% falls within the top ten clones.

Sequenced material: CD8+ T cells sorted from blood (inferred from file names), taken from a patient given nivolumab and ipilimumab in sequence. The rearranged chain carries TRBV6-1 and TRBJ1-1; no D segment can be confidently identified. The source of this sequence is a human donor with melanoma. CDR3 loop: CASSENWAGNTEAFF. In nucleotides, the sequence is TGTGCCAGCAGTGAAAACTGGGCGGGGAACACTGAAGCTTTCTTT.